Listed below are T cell receptor beta chains from one sample, sequenced in a study of T cell repertoires in cytomegalovirus infection. TCRdb analysed the reads with MiXCR anew, one entry per CDR3 protein. Among about 310,000 distinct CDR3 sequences, about 17% were seen once, and the ten largest hold approximately 12%. The sample comprised PBMCs. These receptors were taken from a human donor in good health (CMV status not recorded). Some clones in this sample may be carry-over from other donors' samples. Each CDR3 is given with its conserved first and last residue. The order of the fields is J gene, D gene, clone size, V gene, CDR3 protein, CDR3 DNA. D genes are given only for firm matches. For some rows the clone size is stated as once, few or many, or as a class when expanded; others skip it.

j_call: TRBJ1-3
d_call: -
clone_size: few
v_call: TRBV6-1
cdr3_aa: CASTSPGPSGNTIYF
cdr3_nt: TGTGCCAGCACCTCTCCCGGCCCGTCTGGAAACACCATATATTTT

j_call: TRBJ1-2
d_call: -
clone_size: -
v_call: TRBV20-1
cdr3_aa: CSAREPGIGYTF
cdr3_nt: TGCAGTGCTAGAGAGCCCGGGATAGGCTACACCTTC

j_call: TRBJ2-7
d_call: TRBD1
clone_size: few
v_call: TRBV6-2/TRBV6-3
cdr3_aa: CASSYRDRFYEQYF
cdr3_nt: TGTGCCAGCAGTTATAGGGACAGGTTCTACGAGCAGTACTTC

j_call: TRBJ1-2
d_call: -
clone_size: many
v_call: TRBV7-9
cdr3_aa: CASSQNSRSAKSGYTF
cdr3_nt: TGTGCCAGCAGCCAAAACTCTAGGTCAGCGAAAAGTGGCTACACCTTC

j_call: TRBJ1-6
d_call: -
clone_size: -
v_call: TRBV7-2
cdr3_aa: CASSSGSASNSPLHF
cdr3_nt: TGTGCCAGCAGCTCTGGATCGGCCAGTAATTCACCCCTCCACTTT

j_call: TRBJ1-2
d_call: -
clone_size: -
v_call: TRBV4-1
cdr3_aa: CASSQFPAPANYGYTF
cdr3_nt: TGCGCCAGCAGCCAGTTCCCCGCTCCAGCTAACTATGGCTACACCTTC

j_call: TRBJ1-4
d_call: TRBD1
clone_size: -
v_call: TRBV12-3/TRBV12-4
cdr3_aa: CASSLWAGGWEKLFF
cdr3_nt: TGTGCCAGCAGTTTATGGGCAGGGGGTTGGGAAAAACTGTTTTTT

j_call: TRBJ1-5
d_call: -
clone_size: -
v_call: TRBV12-3/TRBV12-4
cdr3_aa: CASSPALPLNQPQHF
cdr3_nt: TGTGCCAGCAGTCCCGCCCTCCCGTTAAATCAGCCCCAGCATTTT

j_call: TRBJ1-1
d_call: TRBD1
clone_size: many
v_call: TRBV6-1
cdr3_aa: CASSEALPWDSANTEAFF
cdr3_nt: TGTGCCAGCAGTGAAGCTCTACCCTGGGACAGTGCTAACACTGAAGCTTTCTTT

j_call: TRBJ1-4
d_call: -
clone_size: few
v_call: TRBV28
cdr3_aa: CASTRADVDEKLFF
cdr3_nt: TGTGCCAGCACAAGGGCAGACGTAGATGAAAAACTGTTTTTT

j_call: TRBJ1-4
d_call: -
clone_size: few
v_call: TRBV7-3
cdr3_aa: CASSQNGHRNEKLFF
cdr3_nt: TGTGCCAGCAGCCAAAACGGACACCGTAATGAAAAACTGTTTTTT

j_call: TRBJ2-7
d_call: TRBD1
clone_size: many
v_call: TRBV7-2
cdr3_aa: CASSLSRGQGYEQYF
cdr3_nt: TGTGCCAGCAGCTTAAGCAGGGGGCAAGGTTACGAGCAGTACTTC

j_call: TRBJ2-5
d_call: -
clone_size: many
v_call: TRBV10-3
cdr3_aa: CATEIGPEEETQYF
cdr3_nt: TGTGCCACAGAGATCGGCCCCGAAGAGGAGACCCAGTACTTC

j_call: TRBJ2-7
d_call: -
clone_size: -
v_call: TRBV18
cdr3_aa: CASSPPNSYEQYF
cdr3_nt: TGTGCCAGCTCACCACCGAATAGCTACGAGCAGTACTTC

j_call: TRBJ1-2
d_call: -
clone_size: few
v_call: TRBV5-4
cdr3_aa: CASSSGTIGYTF
cdr3_nt: TGTGCCAGCAGCTCCGGGACCATAGGCTACACCTTC

j_call: TRBJ1-5
d_call: TRBD1
clone_size: -
v_call: TRBV19
cdr3_aa: CASSMGTVIAGNQPQHF
cdr3_nt: TGTGCCAGTAGTATGGGGACAGTTATCGCCGGCAATCAGCCCCAGCATTTT

j_call: TRBJ2-2
d_call: -
clone_size: many
v_call: TRBV20-1
cdr3_aa: CSAREMGSDTGELFF
cdr3_nt: TGCAGTGCTAGAGAAATGGGGTCGGACACCGGGGAGCTGTTTTTT

j_call: TRBJ2-1
d_call: TRBD2
clone_size: -
v_call: TRBV4-3
cdr3_aa: CASSPRLAGGPPYNEQFF
cdr3_nt: TGCGCCAGCAGCCCGCGGCTAGCGGGGGGGCCGCCCTACAATGAGCAGTTCTTC

j_call: TRBJ1-6
d_call: TRBD1
clone_size: many
v_call: TRBV7-2
cdr3_aa: CASSSHRGGSPLHF
cdr3_nt: TGTGCCAGCAGCTCACACAGGGGCGGCTCACCCCTCCACTTT

j_call: TRBJ1-6
d_call: TRBD1
clone_size: -
v_call: TRBV20-1
cdr3_aa: CSAWDRDFTEYNSPLHF
cdr3_nt: TGCAGCGCCTGGGACAGGGACTTCACGGAATATAATTCACCCCTCCACTTT

j_call: TRBJ2-7
d_call: TRBD1
clone_size: -
v_call: TRBV5-4
cdr3_aa: CASSLRDRGADEQYF
cdr3_nt: TGTGCCAGCAGCCTAAGGGACAGGGGTGCGGACGAGCAGTACTTC

j_call: TRBJ2-3
d_call: -
clone_size: many
v_call: TRBV2
cdr3_aa: CASRSGFDTDTQYF
cdr3_nt: TGTGCCAGCAGGTCAGGGTTTGACACAGATACGCAGTATTTT

j_call: TRBJ2-7
d_call: -
clone_size: -
v_call: TRBV28
cdr3_aa: CASSSEGSSYEQYF
cdr3_nt: TGTGCCAGCAGCTCAGAGGGGAGCTCCTACGAGCAGTACTTC

j_call: TRBJ1-6
d_call: -
clone_size: -
v_call: TRBV20-1
cdr3_aa: CSARGTVAQKYSPLHF
cdr3_nt: TGCAGTGCTAGGGGGACGGTGGCTCAAAAATATTCACCCCTCCACTTT

j_call: TRBJ2-7
d_call: -
clone_size: -
v_call: TRBV19
cdr3_aa: CASSSDTIFYEQYF
cdr3_nt: TGTGCCAGTAGTTCCGACACCATATTTTACGAGCAGTACTTC

j_call: TRBJ1-1
d_call: TRBD1
clone_size: -
v_call: TRBV5-8
cdr3_aa: CASSQGQGGFDTEAFF
cdr3_nt: TGTGCCAGCAGCCAAGGACAGGGTGGGTTCGACACTGAAGCTTTCTTT

j_call: TRBJ2-2
d_call: TRBD2
clone_size: -
v_call: TRBV28
cdr3_aa: CASSFTSSGGSGELFF
cdr3_nt: TGTGCCAGCAGTTTTACGTCTAGCGGGGGTTCCGGGGAGCTGTTTTTT

j_call: TRBJ2-3
d_call: TRBD1
clone_size: many
v_call: TRBV12-3/TRBV12-4
cdr3_aa: CASSWDRITDTQYF
cdr3_nt: TGTGCCAGCAGTTGGGACAGAATCACAGATACGCAGTATTTT